The clone carrying this T cell receptor (beta chain) was found many times. What it recognizes is unknown. Amplified TCR beta CDR3 regions came from RNA transcripts. First-round RT-PCR of the TCR CDR3 relied on the HTBI primer set. TCRdb re-called the multiplex PCR reads through MiXCR, storing one row per CDR3 protein. The data contain under 400,000 distinct CDR3 sequences, roughly 15% of them singletons. Clinical symptoms, serum thyroxine, TRAb, thyroid ultrasound and orbital computed tomography established diagnosis. This sample was included in a study of T cells in Graves' hyperthyroidism and ophthalmopathy. General study results and limits: Blood also showed most of the thyroid clonotypes that were expanded above 0.001. The model anticipated ophthalmopathy a median approximately 6.6 months pre-onset.

The CDR3 is made up of 16 amino acids. Looked up from germline, CDR1 is SEHNR and CDR2 is FQNEAQ (reference sequence). The V gene lost 4 bases and the J gene lost 6 bases, with 20 bases spanning the gap. The sequence derives from an older woman with Graves' ophthalmopathy. The specimen was blood. The V call is TRBV7-9, the J call TRBJ2-3; the D gene could be TRBD1 or TRBD2 (7 bases each). The CDR3 DNA reads TGTGCCAGCAGCTGGACAGGCGGGGGTTCCGGTGATACGCAGTATTTT. Amino acid sequence: CASSWTGGGSGDTQYF.